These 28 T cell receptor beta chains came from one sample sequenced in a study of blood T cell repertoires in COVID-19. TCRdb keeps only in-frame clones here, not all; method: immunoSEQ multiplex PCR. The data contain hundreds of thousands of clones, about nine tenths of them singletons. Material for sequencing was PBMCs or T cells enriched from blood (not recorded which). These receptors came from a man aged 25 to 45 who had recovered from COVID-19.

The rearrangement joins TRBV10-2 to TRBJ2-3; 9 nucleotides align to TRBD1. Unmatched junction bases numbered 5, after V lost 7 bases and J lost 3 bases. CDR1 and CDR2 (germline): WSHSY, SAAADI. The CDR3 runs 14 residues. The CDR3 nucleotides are TGCGCCAGCAAGACCGGGACAGGGACAGATACGCAGTATTTT. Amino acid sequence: CASKTGTGTDTQYF.

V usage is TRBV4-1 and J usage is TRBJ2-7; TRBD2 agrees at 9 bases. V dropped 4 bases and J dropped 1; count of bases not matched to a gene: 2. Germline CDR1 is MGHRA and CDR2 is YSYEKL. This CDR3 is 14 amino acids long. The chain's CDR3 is CASSPLAGSYEQYF. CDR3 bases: TGCGCCAGCAGCCCGCTAGCGGGATCCTACGAGCAGTACTTC.

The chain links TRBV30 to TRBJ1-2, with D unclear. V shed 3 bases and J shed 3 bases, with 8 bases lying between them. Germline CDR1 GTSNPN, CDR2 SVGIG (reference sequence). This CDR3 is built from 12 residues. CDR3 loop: CAWSPGDYGYTF. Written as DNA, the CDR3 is TGTGCCTGGAGCCCCGGAGACTATGGCTACACCTTC.

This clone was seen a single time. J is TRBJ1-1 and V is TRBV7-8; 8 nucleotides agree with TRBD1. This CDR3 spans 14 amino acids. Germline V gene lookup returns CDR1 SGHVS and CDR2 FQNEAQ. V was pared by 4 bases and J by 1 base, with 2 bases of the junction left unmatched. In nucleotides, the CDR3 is TGTGCCAGCAGCTCCGGGACAGGGAACACTGAAGCTTTCTTT. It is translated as CASSSGTGNTEAFF.

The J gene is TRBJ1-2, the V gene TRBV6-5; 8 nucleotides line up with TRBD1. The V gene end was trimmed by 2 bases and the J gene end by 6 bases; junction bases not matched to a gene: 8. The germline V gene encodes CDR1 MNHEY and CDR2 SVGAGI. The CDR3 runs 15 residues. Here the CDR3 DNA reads TGTGCCAGCAGTTACGGCGCAGGGGGCAGGAATGGCTACACCTTC. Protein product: CASSYGAGGRNGYTF.

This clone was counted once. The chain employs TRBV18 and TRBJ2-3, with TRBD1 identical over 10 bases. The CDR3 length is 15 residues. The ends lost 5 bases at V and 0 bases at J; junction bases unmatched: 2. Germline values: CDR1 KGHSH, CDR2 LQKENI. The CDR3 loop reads CASSATGGSTDTQYF. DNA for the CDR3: TGTGCCAGCTCAGCGACAGGGGGCAGCACAGATACGCAGTATTTT.

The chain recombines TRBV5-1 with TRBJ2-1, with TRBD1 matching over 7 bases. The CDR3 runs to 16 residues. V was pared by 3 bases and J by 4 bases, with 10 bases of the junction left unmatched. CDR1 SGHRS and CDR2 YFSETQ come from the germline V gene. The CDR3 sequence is CASSSTGTEGYNEQFF. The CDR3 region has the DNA TGCGCCAGCAGCTCTACCGGGACAGAGGGATACAATGAGCAGTTCTTC.

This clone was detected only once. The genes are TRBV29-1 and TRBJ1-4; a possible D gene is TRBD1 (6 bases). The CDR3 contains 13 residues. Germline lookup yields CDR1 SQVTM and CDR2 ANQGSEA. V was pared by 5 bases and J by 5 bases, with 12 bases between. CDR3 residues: CSVTGGPNEKLFF. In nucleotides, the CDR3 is TGCAGCGTTACCGGGGGGCCGAATGAAAAACTGTTTTTT.

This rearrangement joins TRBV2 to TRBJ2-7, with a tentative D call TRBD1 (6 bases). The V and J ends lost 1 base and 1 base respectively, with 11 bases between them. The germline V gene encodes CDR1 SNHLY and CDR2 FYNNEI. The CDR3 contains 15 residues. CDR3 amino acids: CASSEDRVGSYEQYF. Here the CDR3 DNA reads TGTGCCAGCAGTGAAGACAGGGTGGGATCCTACGAGCAGTACTTC.

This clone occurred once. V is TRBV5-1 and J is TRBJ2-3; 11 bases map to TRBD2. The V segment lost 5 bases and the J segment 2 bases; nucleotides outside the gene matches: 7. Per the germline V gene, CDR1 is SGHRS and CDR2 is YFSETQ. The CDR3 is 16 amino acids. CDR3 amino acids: CASRAGTSGITDTQYF. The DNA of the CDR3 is TGCGCCAGCAGGGCCGGGACTAGCGGTATCACAGATACGCAGTATTTT.

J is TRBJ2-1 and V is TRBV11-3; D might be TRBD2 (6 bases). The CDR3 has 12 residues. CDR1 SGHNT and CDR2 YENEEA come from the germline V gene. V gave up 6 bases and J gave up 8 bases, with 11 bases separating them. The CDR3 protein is CASRTSGDEQFF. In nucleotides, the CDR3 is TGTGCCAGCAGGACTAGTGGAGATGAGCAGTTCTTC.

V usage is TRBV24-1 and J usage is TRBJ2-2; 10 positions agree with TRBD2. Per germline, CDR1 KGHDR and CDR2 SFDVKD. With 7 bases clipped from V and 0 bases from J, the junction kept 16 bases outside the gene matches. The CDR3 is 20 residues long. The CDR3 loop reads CATRAPLLAGTHSNTGELFF. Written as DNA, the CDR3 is TGTGCCACCAGGGCCCCACTACTAGCGGGAACACATTCGAACACCGGGGAGCTGTTTTTT.

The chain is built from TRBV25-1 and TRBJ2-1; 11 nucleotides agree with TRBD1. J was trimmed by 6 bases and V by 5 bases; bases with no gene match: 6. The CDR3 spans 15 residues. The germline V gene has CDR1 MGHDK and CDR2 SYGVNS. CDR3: CASSFPGTGGNEQFF. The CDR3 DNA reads TGTGCCAGCAGTTTTCCCGGGACAGGGGGCAATGAGCAGTTCTTC.

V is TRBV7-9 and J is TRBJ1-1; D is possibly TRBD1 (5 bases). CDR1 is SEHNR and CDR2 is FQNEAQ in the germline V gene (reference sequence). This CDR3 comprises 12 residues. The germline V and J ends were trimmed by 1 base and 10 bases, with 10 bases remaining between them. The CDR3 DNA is TGTGCCAGCAGCTTAGAAAGGGGTCTAGCTTTCTTT. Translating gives CASSLERGLAFF.

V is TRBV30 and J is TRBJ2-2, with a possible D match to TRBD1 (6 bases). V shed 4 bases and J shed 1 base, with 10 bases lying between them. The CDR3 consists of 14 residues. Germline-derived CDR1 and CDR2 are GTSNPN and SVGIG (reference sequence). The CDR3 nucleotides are TGTGCCTGGAACTCGGGACAGAACACCGGGGAGCTGTTTTTT. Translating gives CAWNSGQNTGELFF.

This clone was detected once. CDR3 sequence (DNA): TGTGCCTGGAGTGTCGGGACAGCATTGACTGCAACTAATGAAAAACTGTTTTTT. It specifies CAWSVGTALTATNEKLFF. This chain joins TRBV30 and TRBJ1-4; 7 bases align to TRBD1. This CDR3 region has 18 residues. The germline CDR1 and CDR2 sequences are GTSNPN and SVGIG (reference sequence). Trimming took 0 bases from V and 0 from J; bases not matched to a gene: 10.

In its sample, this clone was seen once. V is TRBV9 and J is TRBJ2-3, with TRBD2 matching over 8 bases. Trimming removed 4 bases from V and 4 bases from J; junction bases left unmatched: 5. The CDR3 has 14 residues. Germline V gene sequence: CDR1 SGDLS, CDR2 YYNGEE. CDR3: CASSSSGSPDTQYF. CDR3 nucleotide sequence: TGTGCCAGCAGCTCGAGCGGGAGCCCAGATACGCAGTATTTT. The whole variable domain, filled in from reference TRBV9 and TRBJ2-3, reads DSGVTQTPKHLITATGQRVTLRCSPRSGDLSVYWYQQSLDQGLQFLIQYYNGEERAKGNILERFSAQQFPDLHSELNLSSLELGDSALYFCASSSSGSPDTQYFGPGTRLTVL.

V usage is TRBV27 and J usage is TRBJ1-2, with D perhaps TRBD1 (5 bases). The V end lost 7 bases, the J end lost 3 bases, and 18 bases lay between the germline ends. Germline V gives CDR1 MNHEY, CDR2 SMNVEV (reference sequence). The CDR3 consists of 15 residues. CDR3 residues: CASTSQAGWDYGYTF. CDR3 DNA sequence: TGTGCCAGCACGTCACAGGCAGGGTGGGACTATGGCTACACCTTC.

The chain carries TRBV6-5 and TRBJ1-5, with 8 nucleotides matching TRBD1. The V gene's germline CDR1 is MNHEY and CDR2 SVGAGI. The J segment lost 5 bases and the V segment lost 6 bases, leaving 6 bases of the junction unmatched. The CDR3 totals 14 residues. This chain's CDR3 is CASSPGTGHQPQHF. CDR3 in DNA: TGTGCCAGCAGCCCCGGGACAGGACATCAGCCCCAGCATTTT.

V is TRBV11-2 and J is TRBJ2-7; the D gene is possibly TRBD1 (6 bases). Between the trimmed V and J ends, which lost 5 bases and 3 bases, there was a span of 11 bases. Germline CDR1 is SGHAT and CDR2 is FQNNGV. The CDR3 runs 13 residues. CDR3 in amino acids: CASSRDTHYEQYF. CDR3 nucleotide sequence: TGTGCCAGCAGCCGGGACACCCACTACGAGCAGTACTTC.

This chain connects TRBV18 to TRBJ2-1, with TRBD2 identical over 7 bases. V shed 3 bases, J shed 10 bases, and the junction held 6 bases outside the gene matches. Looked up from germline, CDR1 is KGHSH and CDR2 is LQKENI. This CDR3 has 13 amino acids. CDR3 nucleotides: TGTGCCAGCTCACCCGACCGACTAGCCGAGCAGTTCTTC. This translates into CASSPDRLAEQFF.

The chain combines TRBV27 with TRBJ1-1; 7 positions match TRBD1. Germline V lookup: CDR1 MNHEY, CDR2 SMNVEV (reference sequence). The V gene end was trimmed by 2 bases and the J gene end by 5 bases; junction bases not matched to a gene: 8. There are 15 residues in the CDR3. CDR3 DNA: TGTGCCAGCAGTTTACGGAGACAGGGATCAACTGAAGCTTTCTTT. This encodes CASSLRRQGSTEAFF.

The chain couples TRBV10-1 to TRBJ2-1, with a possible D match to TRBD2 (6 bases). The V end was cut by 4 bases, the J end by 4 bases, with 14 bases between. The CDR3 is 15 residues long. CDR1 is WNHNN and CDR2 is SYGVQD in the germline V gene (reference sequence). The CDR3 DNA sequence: TGCGCCAGCAGTGGCGGGAAGGGGAATTACAATGAGCAGTTCTTC. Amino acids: CASSGGKGNYNEQFF.

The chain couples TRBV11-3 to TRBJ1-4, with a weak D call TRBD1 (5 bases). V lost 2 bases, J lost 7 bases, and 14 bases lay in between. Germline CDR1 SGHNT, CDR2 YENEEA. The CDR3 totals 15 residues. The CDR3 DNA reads TGTGCCAGCAGCTTAACGGGGGGACCCAGTGAAAAACTGTTTTTT. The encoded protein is CASSLTGGPSEKLFF.

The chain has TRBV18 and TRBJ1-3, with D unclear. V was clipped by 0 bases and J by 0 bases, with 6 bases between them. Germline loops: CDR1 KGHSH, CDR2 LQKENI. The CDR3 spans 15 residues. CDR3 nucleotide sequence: TGTGCCAGCTCACCACCTTTTAGCTCTGGAAACACCATATATTTT. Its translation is CASSPPFSSGNTIYF. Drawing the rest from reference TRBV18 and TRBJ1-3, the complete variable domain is NAGVMQNPRHLVRRRGQEARLRCSPMKGHSHVYWYRQLPEEGLKFMVYLQKENIIDESGMPKERFSAEFPKEGPSILRIQQVVRGDSAAYFCASSPPFSSGNTIYFGEGSWLTVV.

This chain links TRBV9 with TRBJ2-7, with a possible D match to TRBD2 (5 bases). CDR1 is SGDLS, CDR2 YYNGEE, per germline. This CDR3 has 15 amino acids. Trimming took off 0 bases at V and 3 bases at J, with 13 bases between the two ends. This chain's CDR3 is CASSVEGGSIYEQYF. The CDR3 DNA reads TGTGCCAGCAGCGTAGAGGGCGGGTCCATCTACGAGCAGTACTTC.

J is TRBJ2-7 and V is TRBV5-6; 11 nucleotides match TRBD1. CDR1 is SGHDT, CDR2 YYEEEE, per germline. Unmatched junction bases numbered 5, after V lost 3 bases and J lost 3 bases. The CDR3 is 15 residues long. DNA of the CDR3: TGTGCCAGCAGCTCGGCGGGGACAGGGGGCTACGAGCAGTACTTC. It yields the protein CASSSAGTGGYEQYF.

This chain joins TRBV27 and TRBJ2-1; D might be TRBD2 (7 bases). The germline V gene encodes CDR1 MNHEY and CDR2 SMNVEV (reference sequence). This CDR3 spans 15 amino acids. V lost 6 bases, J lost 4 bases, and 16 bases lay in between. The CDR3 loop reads CASRLGGLSYNEQFF. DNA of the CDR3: TGTGCCAGCAGATTGGGGGGGCTAAGTTACAATGAGCAGTTCTTC.